This TCR beta chain was captured by sequencing in a study of T cell repertoires in cytomegalovirus infection. Study at large: It can be stated that public TCR beta signatures indicated CMV infection as well as a matching HLA type. Study-wide findings and caveats: Across the ex vivo response, the dominant clonotypes were HLA-C-restricted CMV-specific TCR beta clonotypes. Summed frequency of public TCR beta families distinguished CMV carriers with the relevant HLA.

This CDR3 is built from 13 residues. V was trimmed by 4 bases and J by 11 bases, leaving 15 bases between them. Germline lookup yields CDR1 SGHVS and CDR2 FQNEAQ. In regard to this clonotype: Its specificity is not known.

TCRdb called the reads again in MiXCR, with one record for every CDR3 protein. Found here are more than 150,000 distinct CDR3 sequences, 28% of them singletons; the top ten hold approximately 31%. The sequencing sample was made of PBMCs. This sequence originates from a human donor in good health (CMV status not recorded). Some clones in this sample may be carry-over from other donors' samples. This rearrangement joins TRBV7-8 to TRBJ1-5, with a weak D call TRBD1 (5 bases). DNA of the CDR3: TGTGCCAGCAGCTCTGACAGAACCCAGGCCCAGCATTTT. This translates into CASSSDRTQAQHF.